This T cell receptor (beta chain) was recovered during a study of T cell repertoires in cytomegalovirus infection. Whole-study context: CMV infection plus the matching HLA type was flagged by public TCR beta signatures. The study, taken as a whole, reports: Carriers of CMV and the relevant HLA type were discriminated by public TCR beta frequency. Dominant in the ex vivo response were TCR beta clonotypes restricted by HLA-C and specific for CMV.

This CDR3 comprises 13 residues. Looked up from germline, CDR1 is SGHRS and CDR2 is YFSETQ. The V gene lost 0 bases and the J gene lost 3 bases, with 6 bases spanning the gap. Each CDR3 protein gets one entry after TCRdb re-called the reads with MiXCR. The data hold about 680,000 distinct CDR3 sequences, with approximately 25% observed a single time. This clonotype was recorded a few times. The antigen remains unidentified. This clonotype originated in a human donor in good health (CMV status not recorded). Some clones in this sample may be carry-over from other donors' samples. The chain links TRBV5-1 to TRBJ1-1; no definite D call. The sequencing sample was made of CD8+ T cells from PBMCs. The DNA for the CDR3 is TGCGCCAGCAGCTTGGACAAATACACTGAAGCTTTCTTT. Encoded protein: CASSLDKYTEAFF.